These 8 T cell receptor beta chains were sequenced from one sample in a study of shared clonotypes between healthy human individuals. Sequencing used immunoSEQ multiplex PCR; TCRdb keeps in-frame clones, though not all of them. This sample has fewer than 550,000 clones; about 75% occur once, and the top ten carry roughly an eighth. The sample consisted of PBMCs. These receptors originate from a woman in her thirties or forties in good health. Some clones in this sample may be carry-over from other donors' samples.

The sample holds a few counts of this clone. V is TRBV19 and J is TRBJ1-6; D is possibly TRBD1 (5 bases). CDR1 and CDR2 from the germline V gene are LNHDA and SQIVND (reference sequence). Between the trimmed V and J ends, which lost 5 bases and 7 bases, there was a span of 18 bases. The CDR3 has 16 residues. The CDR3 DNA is TGTGCCAGTAGTCTTACAACCGGGACGCTAAATTCACCCCTCCACTTT. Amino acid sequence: CASSLTTGTLNSPLHF.

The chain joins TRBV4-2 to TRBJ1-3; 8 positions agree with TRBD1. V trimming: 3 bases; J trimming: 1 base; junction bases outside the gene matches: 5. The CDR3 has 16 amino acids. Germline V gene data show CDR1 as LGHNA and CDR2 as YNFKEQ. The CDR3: CASSQDRVPSGNTIYF. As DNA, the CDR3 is TGTGCCAGCAGCCAGGACAGGGTCCCTTCTGGAAACACCATATATTTT.

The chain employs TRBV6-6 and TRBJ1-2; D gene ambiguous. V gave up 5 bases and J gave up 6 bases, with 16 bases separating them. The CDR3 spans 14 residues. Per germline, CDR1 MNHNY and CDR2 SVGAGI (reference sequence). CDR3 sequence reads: CASSPNFAANGYTF. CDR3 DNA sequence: TGTGCCAGCAGTCCGAATTTTGCAGCGAATGGCTACACCTTC.

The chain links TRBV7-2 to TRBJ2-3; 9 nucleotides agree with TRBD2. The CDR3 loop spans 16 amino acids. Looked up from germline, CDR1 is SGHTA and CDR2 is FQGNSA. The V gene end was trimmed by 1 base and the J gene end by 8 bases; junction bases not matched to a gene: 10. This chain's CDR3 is CASSLVAGGEGGTQYF. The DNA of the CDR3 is TGTGCCAGCAGCTTAGTGGCGGGAGGGGAGGGGGGTACGCAGTATTTT.

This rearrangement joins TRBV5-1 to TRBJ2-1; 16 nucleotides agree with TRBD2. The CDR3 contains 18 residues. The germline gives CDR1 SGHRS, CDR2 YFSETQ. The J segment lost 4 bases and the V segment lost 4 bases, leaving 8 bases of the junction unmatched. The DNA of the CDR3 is TGCGCCAGCAGCCAACCGGGACTAGCGGGAGGGCTTTACAATGAGCAGTTCTTC. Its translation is CASSQPGLAGGLYNEQFF.

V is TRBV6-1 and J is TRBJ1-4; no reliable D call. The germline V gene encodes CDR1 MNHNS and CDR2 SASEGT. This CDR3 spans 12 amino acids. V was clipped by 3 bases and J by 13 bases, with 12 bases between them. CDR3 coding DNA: TGTGCCAGCAGTGACTTGCGCGGAAGACTGTTTTTT. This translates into CASSDLRGRLFF.

The CDR3 DNA reads as TGTGCCAGCAGCCGAAGCGGACTGAACTACGAGCAGTACTTC. It codes for CASSRSGLNYEQYF. The chain recombines TRBV11-2 with TRBJ2-7, with D possibly being TRBD2 (5 bases). V was shortened by 5 bases and J by 3 bases, with 14 bases between the two germline ends. Germline lookup yields CDR1 SGHAT and CDR2 FQNNGV. The CDR3 consists of 14 residues.

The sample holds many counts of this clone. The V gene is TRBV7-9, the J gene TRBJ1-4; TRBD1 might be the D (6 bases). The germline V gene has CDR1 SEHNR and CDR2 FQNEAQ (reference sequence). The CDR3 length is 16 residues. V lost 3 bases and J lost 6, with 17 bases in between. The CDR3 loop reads CASSLPPWAGDEKLFF. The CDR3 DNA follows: TGTGCCAGCAGCTTGCCCCCTTGGGCAGGGGATGAAAAACTGTTTTTT.